This entry lists 22 T cell receptor beta chains sequenced from one sample in a study of T cell repertoires in cytomegalovirus infection (dated by TCRdb to 2018 to 2020). No antigens are known for them. The sequencing machine was an Illumina HiSeq 1500. TCRdb's own reprocessing of the public reads used fastp at Q25 and MiXCR and kept productive beta chains. CDR3 protein sequences are deduplicated, and each keeps its most common genes and DNA. For this sample there are about 340,000 distinct CDR3 sequences; about 27% appear just once. Around 20% of the sample comes from the top ten. The treatment or condition label, read with the paper, signifies: in vitro stimulation with specific CMV peptide epitopes to enrich CMV-specific T cells. The sample consisted of cultured PBMCs, taken from culture after CMV antigen stimulation. The receptor set was obtained from a human donor in good health (CMV status not recorded). Some clones in this sample may be carry-over from other donors' samples.

This clonotype came up a few times. The chain recombines TRBV12-3 or TRBV12-4 with TRBJ1-1; D perhaps matches TRBD1 (6 bases). The ends were cut back, 5 bases at V and 8 bases at J, with 21 bases in the middle. CDR3 length: 15 residues. CDR3 nucleotides: TGTGCCAGCAGTCCCGACCCGACAGGACTTAACGAAGCTTTCTTT. Its protein product is CASSPDPTGLNEAFF.

This chain uses TRBV18 with TRBJ2-4; 7 bases line up with TRBD1. This CDR3 contains 14 residues. V trimming: 3 bases; J trimming: 6 bases; junction bases outside the gene matches: 5. Germline V gives CDR1 KGHSH, CDR2 LQKENI. The CDR3 loop is CASSPGRGRNIQYF. The CDR3 coding sequence is TGTGCCAGCTCACCGGGCAGGGGGAGAAACATTCAGTACTTC.

V gene TRBV7-2 combines with J gene TRBJ2-5; D is unresolved. CDR3 length equals 13 residues. V was trimmed by 3 bases and J by 0 bases, leaving 5 bases between them. The germline gives CDR1 SGHTA, CDR2 FQGNSA. CDR3 region: CASSFAHQETQYF. The DNA of the CDR3 is TGTGCCAGCAGCTTTGCCCACCAAGAGACCCAGTACTTC. Full variable domain (missing parts from reference TRBV7-2 and TRBJ2-5): GAGVSQSPSNKVTEKGKDVELRCDPISGHTALYWYRQSLGQGLEFLIYFQGNSAPDKSGLPSDRFSAERTGGSVSTLTIQRTQQEDSAVYLCASSFAHQETQYFGPGTRLLVL.

This clonotype was detected only once. V gene TRBV5-1 combines with J gene TRBJ1-2; 10 bases map to TRBD1. V dropped 4 bases and J dropped 8; count of bases not matched to a gene: 8. This CDR3 has 14 amino acids. CDR1 and CDR2 (germline): SGHRS, YFSETQ. Written as DNA, the CDR3 is TGCGCCAGCAGCACCGCCGGGACAGGGGAGGGCTACACCTTC. This sequence encodes CASSTAGTGEGYTF.

This clonotype was found once. The rearrangement uses TRBV25-1 and TRBJ1-2; the D is unclear. The CDR3 spans 11 residues. In germline, CDR1 is MGHDK, CDR2 SYGVNS. Trimming removed 8 bases at V and 8 bases at J, with 12 bases between. The CDR3 spells CASAGGGGYTF. In nucleotides, the CDR3 is TGTGCCAGCGCCGGAGGAGGGGGCTACACCTTC.

This clonotype appeared a few times. The chain carries TRBV19 and TRBJ2-1; D gene uncertain. Trimming took off 6 bases at V and 7 bases at J, with 10 bases between the two ends. Germline V gene lookup returns CDR1 LNHDA and CDR2 SQIVND (reference sequence). The CDR3 totals 12 residues. The CDR3 sequence: CASSGPGNEQFF. The CDR3 DNA follows: TGTGCCAGTAGCGGACCTGGGAATGAGCAGTTCTTC.

This clonotype was detected only a few times. The chain carries TRBV7-8 and TRBJ1-2; D call uncertain. Trimming cost V 3 bases and J 5 bases, with 10 bases left between them. The CDR3 is 13 residues long. Looked up from germline, CDR1 is SGHVS and CDR2 is FQNEAQ. The CDR3 here is CASSLGSGYGYTF. DNA for the CDR3: TGTGCCAGCAGCTTGGGAAGTGGGTATGGCTACACCTTC.

J is TRBJ2-7 and V is TRBV19; 9 bases fit TRBD1. CDR1 is LNHDA, CDR2 SQIVND, per germline (reference sequence). CDR3 size: 14 residues. V trimming: 3 bases; J trimming: 3 bases; junction bases outside the gene matches: 3. The CDR3 loop is CASSIGQGLYEQYF. The CDR3 bases are TGTGCCAGTAGTATTGGACAGGGGCTCTACGAGCAGTACTTC.

The chain combines TRBV19 with TRBJ2-5, with D perhaps TRBD1 (6 bases). V was pared by 5 bases and J by 0 bases, with 13 bases between. Per the germline V gene, CDR1 is LNHDA and CDR2 is SQIVND (reference sequence). The CDR3 totals 15 residues. The CDR3 bases are TGTGCCAGTAGTCTTACAGGGATGTACCAAGAGACCCAGTACTTC. This sequence encodes CASSLTGMYQETQYF.

This clonotype turned up a few times. The rearrangement links TRBV12-3 or TRBV12-4 to TRBJ2-3; a possible D gene is TRBD2 (6 bases). With 5 bases removed from V and 1 base from J, the gap between germline ends came to 13 bases. CDR3 length equals 15 residues. The CDR3 spells CASSPGDSRTDTQYF. CDR3 nucleotide sequence: TGTGCCAGCAGTCCTGGGGACTCGCGCACAGATACGCAGTATTTT.

The chain uses TRBV10-3 and TRBJ1-2; a weak D match, TRBD1 (6 bases). Trimming shortened V by 4 bases and J by 2 bases, and 17 bases separated the two germline ends. Germline V gives CDR1 ENHRY, CDR2 SYGVKD. This CDR3 has 16 residues. The CDR3 nucleotides are TGTGCCATCAGTGGAGGCGGGGGGGCAATGAACTATGGCTACACCTTC. Protein sequence: CAISGGGGAMNYGYTF.

This clonotype has just a few counts. The rearrangement joins TRBV2 to TRBJ1-1; D is possibly TRBD1 (5 bases). V gave up 8 bases and J gave up 6 bases, with 19 bases separating them. CDR1 and CDR2 (germline): SNHLY, FYNNEI. The length of the CDR3 is 14 residues. As DNA, the CDR3 is TGTGCCAGCGGTGCCAAGGGTGCGGGGGCTGAAGCTTTCTTT. Translating gives CASGAKGAGAEAFF. Filled out from reference TRBV2 and TRBJ1-1, the complete variable domain reads EPEVTQTPSHQVTQMGQEVILRCVPISNHLYFYWYRQILGQKVEFLVSFYNNEISEKSEIFDDQFSVERPDGSNFTLKIRSTKLEDSAMYFCASGAKGAGAEAFFGQGTRLTVV.

This clonotype was counted a few times. This chain joins TRBV12-3 or TRBV12-4 and TRBJ1-2; 7 bases line up with TRBD1. The ends lost 7 bases at V and 6 bases at J; junction bases unmatched: 5. The CDR3 runs 12 residues. The CDR3 here is CASTQTGHGYTF. CDR3 in DNA: TGTGCCAGCACCCAGACAGGGCATGGCTACACCTTC.

This chain links TRBV11-3 with TRBJ2-5, with 7 bases matching TRBD1. Germline values: CDR1 SGHNT, CDR2 YENEEA. The CDR3 extends over 19 amino acids. The V and J ends lost 1 base and 0 bases, in that order; junction bases with no gene match: 14. CDR3 bases: TGTGCCAGCAGCTTAGCAGGACAGGTGATGTTCGCCGACCAAGAGACCCAGTACTTC. It encodes CASSLAGQVMFADQETQYF.

This clonotype appeared many times. The J gene is TRBJ2-3, the V gene TRBV13, with TRBD1 matching 8 bases. The CDR3 loop spans 16 amino acids. In germline, CDR1 is PRHDT, CDR2 FYEKMQ (reference sequence). After removal of 5 bases from V and 4 bases from J, the junction contained 11 bases not matched to a gene. CDR3 bases: TGTGCCAGCAGCCCCCGTTCAGGGGGCATGTCAGATACGCAGTATTTT. Translation gives CASSPRSGGMSDTQYF.

There are a few counts of this clonotype. The V gene is TRBV7-8, the J gene TRBJ2-2, with 11 bases aligning to TRBD2. The J segment lost 7 bases and the V segment lost 5 bases, leaving 6 bases of the junction unmatched. The CDR3 sequence is 15 residues long. CDR1 and CDR2 (germline): SGHVS, FQNEAQ. CDR3 DNA sequence: TGTGCCAGCAGCAAAGCGGGACTAGCGGTCGGGGAGCTGTTTTTT. Protein: CASSKAGLAVGELFF. Using reference TRBV7-8 and TRBJ2-2 for the parts outside the CDR3, the full variable domain is GAGVSQSPRYKVAKRGQDVALRCDPISGHVSLFWYQQALGQGPEFLTYFQNEAQLDKSGLPSDRFFAERPEGSVSTLKIQRTQQEDSAVYLCASSKAGLAVGELFFGEGSRLTVL.

This chain joins TRBV29-1 and TRBJ1-1; the D is unclear. Between the trimmed V and J ends, which lost 5 bases and 3 bases, there was a span of 16 bases. This CDR3 region has 14 residues. Germline V gene sequence: CDR1 SQVTM, CDR2 ANQGSEA. CDR3 protein: CSVILRRLDTEAFF. The CDR3 bases are TGCAGCGTTATTTTGCGTCGATTGGACACTGAAGCTTTCTTT. Looking up the rest from reference TRBV29-1 and TRBJ1-1 gives the full variable domain: SAVISQKPSRDICQRGTSLTIQCQVDSQVTMMFWYRQQPGQSLTLIATANQGSEATYESGFVIDKFPISRPNLTFSTLTVSNMSPEDSSIYLCSVILRRLDTEAFFGQGTRLTVV.

This chain connects TRBV7-2 to TRBJ2-3; 12 bases are a match to TRBD2. The J segment lost 2 bases and the V segment lost 2 bases, leaving 11 bases of the junction unmatched. Per germline, CDR1 SGHTA and CDR2 FQGNSA. CDR3 length: 19 residues. The CDR3 sequence: CASSLLPILAGGTTDTQYF. CDR3 nucleotide sequence: TGTGCCAGCAGCTTACTTCCCATACTAGCGGGGGGAACCACAGATACGCAGTATTTT. Filled out from reference TRBV7-2 and TRBJ2-3, the complete variable domain reads GAGVSQSPSNKVTEKGKDVELRCDPISGHTALYWYRQSLGQGLEFLIYFQGNSAPDKSGLPSDRFSAERTGGSVSTLTIQRTQQEDSAVYLCASSLLPILAGGTTDTQYFGPGTRLTVL.

The chain couples TRBV27 to TRBJ1-2; the D gene is possibly TRBD1 (5 bases). The CDR3 length is 14 residues. Germline-derived CDR1 and CDR2 are MNHEY and SMNVEV (reference sequence). V was pared by 6 bases and J by 0 bases, with 11 bases between. CDR3 coding DNA: TGTGCCAGCAGGCCGACGGGGCCTAACTATGGCTACACCTTC. It translates to CASRPTGPNYGYTF.

Details on this clonotype: It may be a read error: a sequence one base away is much more abundant. The chain has TRBV19 and TRBJ1-2; the D gene is possibly TRBD1 (6 bases). CDR1 and CDR2 (germline): LNHDA, SQIVND (reference sequence). The CDR3 has 14 residues. For the CDR3, the DNA is TGTGTCAGTAGTCCGACCGGGGGCCTCTATGGCTACACCTTC. Protein sequence: CVSSPTGGLYGYTF.

J is TRBJ2-3 and V is TRBV7-8; D is perhaps TRBD2 (6 bases). Trimming removed 1 base at V and 1 base at J, with 9 bases between. This CDR3 spans 15 amino acids. CDR1 SGHVS and CDR2 FQNEAQ come from the germline V gene. In DNA, the CDR3 is TGTGCCAGCAGCTTAGACGGGGGAGGCACAGATACGCAGTATTTT. As protein: CASSLDGGGTDTQYF.

This clonotype was recorded a few times. This sequence joins TRBV7-9 and TRBJ2-4; tentatively, D is TRBD1 (6 bases). CDR3 length equals 12 residues. V was trimmed by 2 bases and J by 13 bases, leaving 12 bases between them. Germline assignment: CDR1 SEHNR and CDR2 FQNEAQ (reference sequence). CDR3 nucleotides: TGTGCCAGCAGCTTAATTACGGACAGACAGTACTTC. Translated, it gives CASSLITDRQYF.